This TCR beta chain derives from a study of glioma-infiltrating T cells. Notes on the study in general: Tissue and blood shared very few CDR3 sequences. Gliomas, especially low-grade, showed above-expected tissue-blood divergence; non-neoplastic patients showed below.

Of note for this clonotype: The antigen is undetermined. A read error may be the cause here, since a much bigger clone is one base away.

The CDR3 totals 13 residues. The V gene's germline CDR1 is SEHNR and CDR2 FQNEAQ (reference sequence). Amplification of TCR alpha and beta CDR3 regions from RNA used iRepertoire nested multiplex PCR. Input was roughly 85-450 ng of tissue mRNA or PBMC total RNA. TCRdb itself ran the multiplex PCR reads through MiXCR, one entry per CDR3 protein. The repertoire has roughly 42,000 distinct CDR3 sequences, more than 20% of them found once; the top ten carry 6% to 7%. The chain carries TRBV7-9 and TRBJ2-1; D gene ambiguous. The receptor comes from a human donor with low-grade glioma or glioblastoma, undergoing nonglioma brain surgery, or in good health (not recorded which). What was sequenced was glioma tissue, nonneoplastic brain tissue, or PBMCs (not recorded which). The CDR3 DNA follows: TGTGCCAGCAGCTTAGCCTCTATGAATGAGCAGCTCTTC. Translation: CASSLASMNEQLF.